This T cell receptor (beta chain) was sequenced for a study of CD8 T cells in Susac syndrome. Random hexamers primed reverse transcription of roughly 0.5 to 1 ug RNA. TCRdb called the immunoSEQ multiplex PCR reads again in MiXCR, with one record for every CDR3 protein. The profile covers approximately 300,000 distinct CDR3 sequences, with 85% appearing a single time and approximately 0.2% taken by the ten largest. CDR1 SGHVS and CDR2 FNYEAQ come from the germline V gene. V gave up 4 bases and J gave up 5 bases, with 18 bases separating them. CDR3 length: 16 amino acids. The chain links TRBV7-6 to TRBJ2-1; D possibly matches TRBD1 or TRBD2 (6 bases each). This TCR was recovered from a human donor with multiple sclerosis. What was sequenced was CD8+ T cells from PBMCs. The CDR3 protein is CASSSSGFGGHNEQFF. The CDR3 region has the DNA TGTGCCAGCAGCTCGAGCGGGTTTGGGGGCCACAATGAGCAGTTCTTC.